Listed here are 25 T cell receptor beta chains from one sample, sequenced in a study of T cell changes during pregnancy in multiple sclerosis. Sequencing used immunoSEQ multiplex PCR; TCRdb keeps in-frame clones, though not all of them. Of about 40,000 clones in the sample, about 90% were seen once. Sequenced here: peripheral blood, sampled in the first trimester of pregnancy. These receptor sequences come from a female donor in good health, enrolled as a control in a pregnancy study.

This rearrangement joins TRBV27 to TRBJ2-1, with 10 bases identical to TRBD1. After removal of 5 bases from V and 8 bases from J, the junction contained 12 bases not matched to a gene. The length of the CDR3 is 16 residues. Germline-derived CDR1 and CDR2 are MNHEY and SMNVEV (reference sequence). The CDR3 bases are TGTGCCAGCAGTACCGAAGGGACAGGGGTTAGGGATGAGCAGTTCTTC. Translated: CASSTEGTGVRDEQFF.

The sample holds one count of this clone. This chain links TRBV11-3 with TRBJ2-1; maybe TRBD1 (6 bases). Trimming took 4 bases from V and 9 from J, leaving 13 bases between them. The CDR3 length is 13 residues. Per germline, CDR1 SGHNT and CDR2 YENEEA. CDR3: CASSSQGQSEQFF. The CDR3 DNA follows: TGTGCCAGCAGCTCCCAGGGGCAGAGTGAGCAGTTCTTC.

The rearrangement uses TRBV29-1 and TRBJ2-2, with D tentatively TRBD1 (6 bases). This CDR3 is 14 amino acids long. V lost 4 bases and J 3 bases, leaving 12 bases between the germline ends. Germline CDR1 is SQVTM and CDR2 is ANQGSEA. The CDR3 region has the DNA TGCAGCGTTGTGCAGGGGTCGTACACCGGGGAGCTGTTTTTT. Protein sequence: CSVVQGSYTGELFF.

This clone showed up just a few times. This chain joins TRBV15 and TRBJ1-6; no reliable D call. The CDR3 covers 15 residues. Germline V gene data show CDR1 as LNHNV and CDR2 as YYDKDF (reference sequence). The V end was cut by 0 bases, the J end by 6 bases, with 9 bases between. CDR3 in amino acids: CATSRDTTSNSPLHF. The CDR3 DNA is TGTGCCACCAGCAGAGATACAACCTCTAATTCACCCCTCCACTTT.

This clone was seen a single time. The chain combines TRBV7-9 with TRBJ2-2; D call uncertain. Germline loops: CDR1 SEHNR, CDR2 FQNEAQ (reference sequence). CDR3 length equals 15 residues. V lost 3 bases and J lost 0, with 8 bases in between. The CDR3 is CASSFSTANTGELFF. The CDR3 DNA reads as TGTGCCAGCAGCTTCTCAACGGCGAACACCGGGGAGCTGTTTTTT.

This chain uses TRBV18 with TRBJ2-3, with 9 positions matching TRBD2. This CDR3 contains 16 residues. Germline lookup yields CDR1 KGHSH and CDR2 LQKENI. Trimming took 3 bases from V and 2 from J; bases not matched to a gene: 6. The chain's CDR3 is CASSPGIAGDTDTQYF. The CDR3 DNA sequence: TGTGCCAGCTCACCCGGGATAGCGGGGGACACAGATACGCAGTATTTT.

The V and J genes are TRBV7-2 and TRBJ2-7; tentatively, D is TRBD2 (6 bases). Trimming pared 4 bases from V and 5 bases from J, leaving 18 bases between. The germline V gene has CDR1 SGHTA and CDR2 FQGNSA. This CDR3 is built from 15 residues. The CDR3 loop is CASSYPRASVDEQYF. The CDR3 region has the DNA TGTGCCAGCAGCTACCCCCGGGCTAGCGTCGACGAGCAGTACTTC.

This rearrangement joins TRBV10-2 to TRBJ2-3; 7 bases fit TRBD2. CDR3 length: 13 amino acids. The ends lost 5 bases at V and 6 bases at J; junction bases unmatched: 5. Germline V CDR1 and CDR2: WSHSY, SAAADI. CDR3 bases: TGCGCCAGCAGTCTAGCGGTTCGGGATACGCAGTATTTT. It encodes CASSLAVRDTQYF.

This sequence joins TRBV7-6 and TRBJ2-5; possibly TRBD1 for D (5 bases). CDR1 and CDR2 from the germline V gene are SGHVS and FNYEAQ. Trimming left V 0 bases short and J 1 base short, with 9 bases between. The CDR3 runs 15 residues. CDR3 region: CASSLAPTGQETQYF. DNA for the CDR3: TGTGCCAGCAGCTTAGCCCCTACAGGCCAAGAGACCCAGTACTTC.

V gene TRBV19 combines with J gene TRBJ1-6; D is uncertain. Trimming left V 3 bases short and J 0 bases short, with 15 bases between. The CDR3 totals 18 residues. CDR1 LNHDA and CDR2 SQIVND come from the germline V gene (reference sequence). For the CDR3, the DNA is TGTGCCAGTAGTATTTACCCCACACGGAGCTCCTATAATTCACCCCTCCACTTT. Translation gives CASSIYPTRSSYNSPLHF.

The chain has TRBV7-9 and TRBJ1-2; 8 bases fit TRBD1. Germline-derived CDR1 and CDR2 are SEHNR and FQNEAQ (reference sequence). Unmatched junction bases numbered 7, after V lost 5 bases and J lost 8 bases. This CDR3 is 13 amino acids long. The CDR3 bases are TGTGCCAGCAGCCAAGACAGGGGAGGCGGCTACACCTTC. Amino acid sequence: CASSQDRGGGYTF.

This chain links TRBV10-3 with TRBJ1-1; 8 positions agree with TRBD1. Germline trimming cut 10 bases from V and 0 bases from J; bases unmatched to any gene: 7. The CDR3 runs to 14 residues. CDR1 is ENHRY and CDR2 is SYGVKD in the germline V gene. The CDR3 loop reads CATTGGAMNTEAFF. The CDR3 region has the DNA TGTGCCACCACAGGGGGGGCAATGAACACTGAAGCTTTCTTT.

The chain is built from TRBV12-5 and TRBJ2-5; D not certain. The CDR3 totals 14 residues. CDR1 and CDR2 (germline): LGHNT, FRNRAP. Trimming cost V 6 bases and J 5 bases, with 16 bases left between them. The CDR3 nucleotides read TGTGCTAGTGGCTTACAGTCACCTGGGGAGACCCAGTACTTC. Protein: CASGLQSPGETQYF.

The DNA for the CDR3 is TGTGCCAGCAGCCCTAACAGGGGACCCTACGAGCAGTACTTC. Its protein product is CASSPNRGPYEQYF. The V and J genes are TRBV13 and TRBJ2-7; TRBD1 aligns across 7 bases. The CDR3 is 14 residues long. The V and J ends lost 5 bases and 2 bases, in that order; junction bases with no gene match: 6. Germline CDR1 and CDR2: PRHDT and FYEKMQ (reference sequence).

The chain combines TRBV6-1 with TRBJ2-3; a possible D gene is TRBD1 (7 bases). This CDR3 has 18 residues. Germline CDR1 MNHNS, CDR2 SASEGT. Trimming left V 2 bases short and J 5 bases short, with 23 bases between. CDR3 residues: CASSERGGGAAKRDTQYF. The CDR3 DNA is TGTGCCAGCAGTGAAAGAGGAGGGGGCGCGGCGAAGAGAGATACGCAGTATTTT.

CDR3 sequence reads: CASSLRGSYGYTF. The CDR3 coding sequence is TGTGCCAGCAGCTTGAGGGGTAGCTATGGCTACACCTTC. The chain is built from TRBV5-4 and TRBJ1-2; possibly TRBD1 for D (5 bases). The CDR3 extends over 13 amino acids. V was cut by 1 base and J by 4 bases, with 8 bases left in between. Germline V gene data show CDR1 as SGHNT and CDR2 as YYREEE (reference sequence).

The genes are TRBV6-5 and TRBJ2-3; 8 nucleotides agree with TRBD2. The germline V gene encodes CDR1 MNHEY and CDR2 SVGAGI. The CDR3 is 14 residues long. V lost 8 bases and J lost 2; bases outside the gene matches: 6. The CDR3 DNA follows: TGTGCCAGCTCAGCGGGGGTCCTCACAGATACGCAGTATTTT. It yields the protein CASSAGVLTDTQYF.

The J gene is TRBJ1-1, the V gene TRBV5-1; D unclear. This CDR3 has 17 residues. V was clipped by 1 base and J by 0 bases, with 16 bases between them. CDR1 and CDR2 from the germline V gene are SGHRS and YFSETQ. The CDR3 loop reads CASSLQLRGSMNTEAFF. CDR3 DNA sequence: TGCGCCAGCAGCTTGCAACTTCGGGGATCCATGAACACTGAAGCTTTCTTT.

The chain employs TRBV21-1 and TRBJ2-1; the DNA was not used to check the table's D call, TRBD1. TRBV21-1 is listed as a pseudogene. The CDR3 has 15 residues. CDR3 in DNA: TGTGCCAGCAGCGAACCAGGGAATCGCAACAATGAGCAGTTCTTC. Translating gives CASSEPGNRNNEQFF.

V and J are TRBV18 and TRBJ1-1; TRBD1 agrees at 8 bases. The CDR3 length is 14 residues. CDR1 and CDR2 (germline): KGHSH, LQKENI. Trimming removed 3 bases from V and 5 bases from J; junction bases left unmatched: 5. The chain's CDR3 is CASSPYRQGTEAFF. Here the CDR3 DNA reads TGTGCCAGCTCACCCTACCGACAGGGGACTGAAGCTTTCTTT.

This clone has a single count. This rearrangement joins TRBV4-1 to TRBJ1-2; D is perhaps TRBD1 (5 bases). Germline V lookup: CDR1 MGHRA, CDR2 YSYEKL. Trimming pared 1 base from V and 0 bases from J, leaving 6 bases between. The CDR3 has 14 amino acids. DNA of the CDR3: TGCGCCAGCAGCCAAGCAGGGACTAACTATGGCTACACCTTC. This gives the protein CASSQAGTNYGYTF.

The chain employs TRBV25-1 and TRBJ1-1; D remains unclear. V dropped 6 bases and J dropped 4 bases, with 15 bases sitting between them. Per the germline V gene, CDR1 is MGHDK and CDR2 is SYGVNS. The CDR3 has 14 residues. The CDR3 protein is CASRDTSGSTEAFF. CDR3 nucleotides: TGTGCCAGCAGGGATACAAGCGGCAGCACTGAAGCTTTCTTT.

CDR3 nucleotides: TGTGCCAGCAGTGTGTATCCGTCCCGGGGGATGATCACTGAAGCTTTCTTT. It specifies CASSVYPSRGMITEAFF. The chain carries TRBV6-4 and TRBJ1-1; D perhaps matches TRBD1 (5 bases). Trimming took off 4 bases at V and 4 bases at J, with 22 bases between the two ends. The CDR3 loop spans 17 amino acids. Germline loops: CDR1 MRHNA, CDR2 SNTAGT.

The chain carries TRBV4-3 and TRBJ2-7, with 8 nucleotides matching TRBD1. CDR1 LGHNA and CDR2 YSLEER come from the germline V gene. This CDR3 has 15 amino acids. V lost 2 bases, J lost 3 bases, and 6 bases stayed unmatched. The DNA for the CDR3 is TGCGCCAGCAGCCAATCACAGGGGGAACACTACGAGCAGTACTTC. This gives the protein CASSQSQGEHYEQYF.

The chain is built from TRBV30 and TRBJ2-3, with 12 bases identical to TRBD2. Germline trimming cut 5 bases from V and 6 bases from J; bases unmatched to any gene: 3. This CDR3 is built from 13 residues. CDR1 GTSNPN and CDR2 SVGIG come from the germline V gene (reference sequence). CDR3 coding DNA: TGTGCCTGGGCCGGGACTAGCGGGGATACGCAGTATTTT. Translating it yields CAWAGTSGDTQYF.